Included here is one T cell receptor beta chain sequence, with context. Sequencing was performed with immunoSEQ multiplex PCR; in TCRdb, only in-frame clones are kept and a portion is missing. Of about 58,000 clones listed, more than 70% are singletons. This entry is derived from a study of OX40 agonist ivuxolimab in advanced cancers. The sample consisted of CD4+ or CD8+ T cells sorted from blood, taken in a trial of the OX40 agonist ivuxolimab. This receptor was taken from an adult with an advanced solid tumor such as melanoma, head and neck, liver or kidney cancer.

CDR3 nucleotides: TGCGCCAGCAGCTTGGCCGAAAACTATGGCTACACCTTC. Translated, it gives CASSLAENYGYTF. J is TRBJ1-2 and V is TRBV5-1; D unclear. Trimming stripped 0 bases from V and 2 bases from J, with 5 bases between. CDR1 and CDR2 from the germline V gene are SGHRS and YFSETQ. This CDR3 spans 13 amino acids.